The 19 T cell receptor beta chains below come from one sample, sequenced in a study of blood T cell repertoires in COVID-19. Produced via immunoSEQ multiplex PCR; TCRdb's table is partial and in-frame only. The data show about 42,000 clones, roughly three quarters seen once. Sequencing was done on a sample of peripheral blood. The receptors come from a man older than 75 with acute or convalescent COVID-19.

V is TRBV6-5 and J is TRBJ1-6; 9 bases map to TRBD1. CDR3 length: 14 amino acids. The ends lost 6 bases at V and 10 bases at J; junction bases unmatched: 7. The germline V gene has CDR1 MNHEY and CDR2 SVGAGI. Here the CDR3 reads CASSKGQGGSPLHF. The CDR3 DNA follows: TGTGCCAGCAGCAAGGGACAGGGCGGGTCACCCCTCCACTTT.

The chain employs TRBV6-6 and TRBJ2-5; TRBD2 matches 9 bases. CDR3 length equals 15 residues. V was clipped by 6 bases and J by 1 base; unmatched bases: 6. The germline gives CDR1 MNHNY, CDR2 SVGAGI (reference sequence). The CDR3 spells CASRKAGGTQETQYF. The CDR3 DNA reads TGTGCCAGCAGAAAAGCGGGAGGCACCCAAGAGACCCAGTACTTC.

The CDR3 here is CASSVTGAGANVLTF. The CDR3 DNA reads TGTGCCAGCAGTGTGACAGGGGCTGGGGCCAACGTCCTGACTTTC. The chain employs TRBV2 and TRBJ2-6; 8 bases fit TRBD1. This CDR3 has 15 amino acids. The trim removed 4 bases at V and 2 bases at J, leaving 1 base unmatched. Germline V gene sequence: CDR1 SNHLY, CDR2 FYNNEI.

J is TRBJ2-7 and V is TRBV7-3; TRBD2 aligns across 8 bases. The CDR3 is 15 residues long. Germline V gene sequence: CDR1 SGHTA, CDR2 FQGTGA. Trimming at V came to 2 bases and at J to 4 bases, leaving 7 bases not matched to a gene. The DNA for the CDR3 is TGTGCCAGCAGCTTATCACCGGGACTAGAATACGAGCAGTACTTC. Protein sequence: CASSLSPGLEYEQYF.

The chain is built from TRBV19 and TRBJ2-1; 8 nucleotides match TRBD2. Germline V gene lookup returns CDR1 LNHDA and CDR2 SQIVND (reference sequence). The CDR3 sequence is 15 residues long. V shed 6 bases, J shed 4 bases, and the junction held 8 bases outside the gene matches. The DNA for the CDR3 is TGTGCCAGTAGGAAAGGACTAGCCTATTACAATGAGCAGTTCTTC. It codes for CASRKGLAYYNEQFF.

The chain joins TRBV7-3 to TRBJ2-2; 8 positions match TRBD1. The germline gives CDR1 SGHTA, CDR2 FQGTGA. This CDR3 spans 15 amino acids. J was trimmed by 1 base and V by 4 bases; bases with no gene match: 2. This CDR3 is CASSYTGGNTGELFF. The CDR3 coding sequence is TGTGCCAGCAGCTATACAGGGGGGAACACCGGGGAGCTGTTTTTT. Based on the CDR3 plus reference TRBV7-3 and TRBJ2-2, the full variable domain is GAGVSQTPSNKVTEKGKYVELRCDPISGHTALYWYRQSLGQGPEFLIYFQGTGAADDSGLPNDRFFAVRPEGSVSTLKIQRTERGDSAVYLCASSYTGGNTGELFFGEGSRLTVL.

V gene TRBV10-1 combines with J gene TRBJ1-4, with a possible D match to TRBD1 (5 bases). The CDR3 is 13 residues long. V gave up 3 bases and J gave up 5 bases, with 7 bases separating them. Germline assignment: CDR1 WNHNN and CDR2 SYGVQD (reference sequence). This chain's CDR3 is CASSERGNEKLFF. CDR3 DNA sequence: TGCGCCAGCAGTGAAAGGGGAAATGAAAAACTGTTTTTT.

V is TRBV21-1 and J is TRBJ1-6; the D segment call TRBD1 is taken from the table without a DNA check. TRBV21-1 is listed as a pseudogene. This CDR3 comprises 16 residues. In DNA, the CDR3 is TGTGCCAGCAGCAACCGACCGGGACATTGTAATTCACCCCTCCACTTT. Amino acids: CASSNRPGHCNSPLHF.

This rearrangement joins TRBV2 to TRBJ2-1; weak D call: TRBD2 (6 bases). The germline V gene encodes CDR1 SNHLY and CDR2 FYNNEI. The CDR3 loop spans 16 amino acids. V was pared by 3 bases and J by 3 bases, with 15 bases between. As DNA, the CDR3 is TGTGCCAGCAGTGATCCGCCCGCGCGGGACTACAATGAGCAGTTCTTC. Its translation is CASSDPPARDYNEQFF. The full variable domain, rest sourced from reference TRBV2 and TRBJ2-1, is EPEVTQTPSHQVTQMGQEVILRCVPISNHLYFYWYRQILGQKVEFLVSFYNNEISEKSEIFDDQFSVERPDGSNFTLKIRSTKLEDSAMYFCASSDPPARDYNEQFFGPGTRLTVL.

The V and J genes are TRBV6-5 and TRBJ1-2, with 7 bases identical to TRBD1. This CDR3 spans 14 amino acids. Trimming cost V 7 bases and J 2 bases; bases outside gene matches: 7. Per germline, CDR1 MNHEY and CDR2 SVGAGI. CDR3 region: CASNYRDSNYGYTF. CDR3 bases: TGTGCCAGCAACTACCGGGACAGCAACTATGGCTACACCTTC.

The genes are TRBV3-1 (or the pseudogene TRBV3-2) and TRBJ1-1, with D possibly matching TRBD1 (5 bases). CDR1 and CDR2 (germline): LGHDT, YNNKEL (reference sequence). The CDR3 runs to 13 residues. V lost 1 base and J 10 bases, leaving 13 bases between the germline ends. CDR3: CASSQGGAGGAFF. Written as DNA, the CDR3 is TGTGCCAGCAGCCAAGGGGGCGCCGGCGGAGCTTTCTTT.

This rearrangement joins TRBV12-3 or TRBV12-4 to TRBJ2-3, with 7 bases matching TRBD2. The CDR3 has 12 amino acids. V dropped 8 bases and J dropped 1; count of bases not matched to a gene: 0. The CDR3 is CASGRGTDTQYF. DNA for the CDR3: TGTGCCAGCGGGAGGGGCACAGATACGCAGTATTTT.

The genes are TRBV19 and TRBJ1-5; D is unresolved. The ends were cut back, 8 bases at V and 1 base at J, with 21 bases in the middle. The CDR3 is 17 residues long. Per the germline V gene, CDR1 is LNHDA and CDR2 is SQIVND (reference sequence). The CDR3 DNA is TGTGCCAGTCGTCCGGACGGGGATCCTGTAAGCAATCAGCCCCAGCATTTT. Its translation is CASRPDGDPVSNQPQHF.

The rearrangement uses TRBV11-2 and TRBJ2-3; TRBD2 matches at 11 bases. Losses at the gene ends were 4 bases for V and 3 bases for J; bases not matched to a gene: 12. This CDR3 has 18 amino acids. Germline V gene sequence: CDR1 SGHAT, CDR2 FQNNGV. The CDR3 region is CASSYGLAGTGGTDTQYF. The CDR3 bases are TGTGCCAGCAGCTACGGACTAGCGGGCACGGGGGGGACAGATACGCAGTATTTT.

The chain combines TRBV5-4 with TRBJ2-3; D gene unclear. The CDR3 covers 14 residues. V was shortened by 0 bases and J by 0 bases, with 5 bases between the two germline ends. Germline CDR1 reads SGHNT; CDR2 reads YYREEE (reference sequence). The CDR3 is CASSLVESTDTQYF. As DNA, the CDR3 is TGTGCCAGCAGCTTGGTTGAGAGCACAGATACGCAGTATTTT. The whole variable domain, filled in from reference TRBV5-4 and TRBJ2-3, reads ETGVTQSPTHLIKTRGQQVTLRCSSQSGHNTVSWYQQALGQGPQFIFQYYREEENGRGNFPPRFSGLQFPNYSSELNVNALELDDSALYLCASSLVESTDTQYFGPGTRLTVL.

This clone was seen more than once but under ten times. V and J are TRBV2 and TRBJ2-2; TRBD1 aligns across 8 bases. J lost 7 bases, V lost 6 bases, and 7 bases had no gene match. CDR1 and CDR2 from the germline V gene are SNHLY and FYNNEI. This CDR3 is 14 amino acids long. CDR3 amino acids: CASRATGANGELFF. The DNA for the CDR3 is TGTGCCAGCAGGGCGACAGGGGCGAACGGGGAGCTGTTTTTT.

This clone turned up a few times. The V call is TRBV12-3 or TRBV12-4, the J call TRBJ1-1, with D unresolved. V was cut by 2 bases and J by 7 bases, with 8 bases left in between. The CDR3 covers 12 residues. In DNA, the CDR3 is TGTGCCAGCAGTTTAATCAACGGTGAAGCTTTCTTT. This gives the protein CASSLINGEAFF.

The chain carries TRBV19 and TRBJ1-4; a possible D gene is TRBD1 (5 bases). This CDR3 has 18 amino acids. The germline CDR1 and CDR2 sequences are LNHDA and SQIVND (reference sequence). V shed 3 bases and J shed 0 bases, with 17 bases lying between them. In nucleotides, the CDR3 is TGTGCCAGTAGTATCCCACCCCAAAACAGGCCAACTAATGAAAAACTGTTTTTT. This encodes CASSIPPQNRPTNEKLFF. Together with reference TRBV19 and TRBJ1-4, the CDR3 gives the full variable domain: DGGITQSPKYLFRKEGQNVTLSCEQNLNHDAMYWYRQDPGQGLRLIYYSQIVNDFQKGDIAEGYSVSREKKESFPLTVTSAQKNPTAFYLCASSIPPQNRPTNEKLFFGSGTQLSVL.

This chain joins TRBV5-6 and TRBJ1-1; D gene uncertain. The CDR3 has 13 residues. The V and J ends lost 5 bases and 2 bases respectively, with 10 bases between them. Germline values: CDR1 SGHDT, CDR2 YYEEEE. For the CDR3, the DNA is TGTGCCAGCAGGCGGGGAACTAACACTGAAGCTTTCTTT. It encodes CASRRGTNTEAFF.